This T cell receptor (beta chain) was sequenced in a study of blood T cell repertoires in COVID-19. About the study: Sites in the United States, Italy and Spain provided acute and convalescent COVID-19 samples.

Enrollment of patients from Seattle took place during active infection, with longitudinal follow-up. The CDR3 totals 14 residues. CDR1 is SQVTM, CDR2 ANQGSEA, per germline. The V and J ends lost 4 bases and 4 bases, in that order; junction bases with no gene match: 1. In the original workflow: Amplification of reference gene primers provided the estimated nucleated cell counts. Some clones are missing from TCRdb's copy, which holds only in-frame ones; the method was immunoSEQ multiplex PCR. The DNA gave D and trimming, while V, J and clone size come from that table. The sample records about 340,000 clones, approximately 91% being singletons.

This sequence originates from a woman in her 70s with COVID-19, enrolled during active disease. The sample was peripheral blood. The chain joins TRBV29-1 to TRBJ2-2, with 12 nucleotides matching TRBD1. The CDR3 is CSVGGQGATGELFF. The CDR3 DNA is TGCAGCGTTGGGGGACAGGGGGCCACCGGGGAGCTGTTTTTT.